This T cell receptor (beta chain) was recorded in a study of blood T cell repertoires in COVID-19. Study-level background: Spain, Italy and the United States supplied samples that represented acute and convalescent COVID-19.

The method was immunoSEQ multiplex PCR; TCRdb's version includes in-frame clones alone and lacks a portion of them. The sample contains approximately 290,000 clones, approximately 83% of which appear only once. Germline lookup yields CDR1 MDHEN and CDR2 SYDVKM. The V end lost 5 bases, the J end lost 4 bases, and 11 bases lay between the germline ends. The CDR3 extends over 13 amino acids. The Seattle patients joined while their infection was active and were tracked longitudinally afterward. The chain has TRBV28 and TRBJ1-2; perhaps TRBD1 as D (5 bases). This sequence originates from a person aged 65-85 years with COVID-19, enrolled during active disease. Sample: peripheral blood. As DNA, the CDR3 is TGTGCCAGCAGTCCCCAGGGCCCCTATGGCTACACCTTC. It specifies CASSPQGPYGYTF.